These 10 T cell receptor beta chains share one sample of origin, sequenced in a study of T cells expressing NK-cell markers. No DNA is given; TCRdb re-called the 5' RACE reads and lists each CDR3 protein once. This table lists about 390,000 distinct CDR3 sequences. The specimen sequenced was blood T cells: a sorted CD56 or NKG2C T cell subset, CD4+ or CD8+ T cells, or bulk PBMC T cells (not recorded which). Source of these receptors: a woman between 45 and 60 years old in good health.

This CDR3 is CASSRTSGGQETQYF. The chain uses TRBV11-2 and TRBJ2-5; absent DNA, TCRdb's TRBD2 call cannot be checked. Germline-derived CDR1 and CDR2 are SGHAT and FQNNGV. This CDR3 is built from 15 residues.

The gene calls are TRBV20-1 and TRBJ2-1. The germline CDR1 and CDR2 sequences are DFQATT and SNEGSKA (reference sequence). CDR3 size: 11 residues. The CDR3 here is CSAPYYNEQFF.

The chain links TRBV28 to TRBJ1-1; there is no DNA to check the TCRdb D call of TRBD1. CDR1 is MDHEN, CDR2 SYDVKM, per germline. This CDR3 is 13 amino acids long. This chain's CDR3 is CASSRASYTEAFF.

V and J are TRBV7-9 and TRBJ2-3; checking the TCRdb D call of TRBD2 is not possible without DNA. This CDR3 is 17 amino acids long. CDR1 SEHNR and CDR2 FQNEAQ come from the germline V gene (reference sequence). The CDR3 protein is CASRPTSGRAGEDTQYF.

The J gene is TRBJ2-1, the V gene TRBV5-1; absent DNA, TCRdb's TRBD2 call cannot be checked. This CDR3 comprises 18 residues. The germline CDR1 and CDR2 sequences are SGHRS and YFSETQ. The CDR3 loop is CASSPGLAGALAYNEQFF.

The genes are TRBV16 and TRBJ1-5; the TRBD1 assignment by TCRdb is unverifiable without DNA. Per germline, CDR1 KGHSY and CDR2 FQNENV. This CDR3 spans 15 amino acids. The CDR3 loop reads CASTPGRGKNQPQHF.

The chain employs TRBV30 and TRBJ1-2. Germline CDR1 and CDR2: GTSNPN and SVGIG (reference sequence). The CDR3 sequence is 12 residues long. This CDR3 is CAWSKLRYGYTF. Together with reference TRBV30 and TRBJ1-2, the CDR3 gives the full variable domain: SQTIHQWPATLVQPVGSPLSLECTVEGTSNPNLYWYRQAAGRGLQLLFYSVGIGQISSEVPQNLSASRPQDRQFILSSKKLLLSDSGFYLCAWSKLRYGYTFGSGTRLTVV.

The chain recombines TRBV15 with TRBJ2-2. The CDR3 runs 13 residues. Germline CDR1 and CDR2: LNHNV and YYDKDF (reference sequence). The chain's CDR3 is CATSKLRTGELFF.

This chain joins TRBV20-1 and TRBJ2-7; TCRdb selects TRBD2, and the lack of DNA leaves this call unchecked. CDR1 DFQATT and CDR2 SNEGSKA come from the germline V gene (reference sequence). The CDR3 is 13 amino acids. CDR3 region: CSARSGVAYEQYF.

This chain connects TRBV5-1 to TRBJ2-7. This CDR3 is built from 11 residues. In germline, CDR1 is SGHRS, CDR2 YFSETQ. CDR3 region: CASRLLGEQYF. Complete variable domain (other parts from reference TRBV5-1 and TRBJ2-7): KAGVTQTPRYLIKTRGQQVTLSCSPISGHRSVSWYQQTPGQGLQFLFEYFSETQRNKGNFPGRFSGRQFSNSRSEMNVSTLELGDSALYLCASRLLGEQYFGPGTRLTVT.